This T cell receptor beta chain appears in the sequencing data of a study of beta chain features in type 1 diabetes. Trimming shortened V by 0 bases and J by 9 bases, and 6 bases separated the two germline ends. The germline gives CDR1 SNHLY, CDR2 FYNNEI. The CDR3 sequence is 13 residues long. As to this clone: Its antigen remains unknown.

What was sequenced were expressed TCRB transcripts, since all of the isolated RNA had been reverse transcribed. Method: immunoSEQ multiplex PCR; TCRdb's copy keeps in-frame clones and lacks some. Of roughly 400,000 clones in the sample, around 14% are singletons; the top ten hold under 0.04%. Sorting of CD4+ naive, central memory, regulatory and stem cell-like memory cells was performed via CD45RO/CCR7/CD25/CD127/CD95/CD27. Findings and limits, study-wide: Type 1 diabetes patients showed fewer insertions and more deletions at VDJ junctions. High TCR expression in some cells could lead to their over-representation in cDNA sequencing.

This TCR derives from a man aged 30-40 years in good health. The chain carries TRBV2 and TRBJ1-6, with unresolved D. Sequenced sample: naive CD4+ T cells from blood. The chain's CDR3 is CASSEARISPLHF. The CDR3 coding sequence is TGTGCCAGCAGTGAAGCGAGGATTTCACCCCTCCACTTT.